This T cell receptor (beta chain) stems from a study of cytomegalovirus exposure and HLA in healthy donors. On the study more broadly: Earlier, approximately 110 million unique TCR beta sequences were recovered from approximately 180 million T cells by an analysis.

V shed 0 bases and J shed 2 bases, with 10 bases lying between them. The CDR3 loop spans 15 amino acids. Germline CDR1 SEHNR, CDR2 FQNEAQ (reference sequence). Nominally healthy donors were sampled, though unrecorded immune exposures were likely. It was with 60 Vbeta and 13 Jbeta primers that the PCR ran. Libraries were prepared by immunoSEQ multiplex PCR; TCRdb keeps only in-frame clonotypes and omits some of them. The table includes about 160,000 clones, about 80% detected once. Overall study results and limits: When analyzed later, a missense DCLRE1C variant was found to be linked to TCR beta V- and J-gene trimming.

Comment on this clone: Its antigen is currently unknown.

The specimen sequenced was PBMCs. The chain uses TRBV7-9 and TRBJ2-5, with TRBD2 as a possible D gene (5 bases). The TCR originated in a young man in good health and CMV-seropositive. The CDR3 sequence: CASSLAKRVQETQYF. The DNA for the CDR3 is TGTGCCAGCAGCTTAGCCAAGAGGGTACAAGAGACCCAGTACTTC.